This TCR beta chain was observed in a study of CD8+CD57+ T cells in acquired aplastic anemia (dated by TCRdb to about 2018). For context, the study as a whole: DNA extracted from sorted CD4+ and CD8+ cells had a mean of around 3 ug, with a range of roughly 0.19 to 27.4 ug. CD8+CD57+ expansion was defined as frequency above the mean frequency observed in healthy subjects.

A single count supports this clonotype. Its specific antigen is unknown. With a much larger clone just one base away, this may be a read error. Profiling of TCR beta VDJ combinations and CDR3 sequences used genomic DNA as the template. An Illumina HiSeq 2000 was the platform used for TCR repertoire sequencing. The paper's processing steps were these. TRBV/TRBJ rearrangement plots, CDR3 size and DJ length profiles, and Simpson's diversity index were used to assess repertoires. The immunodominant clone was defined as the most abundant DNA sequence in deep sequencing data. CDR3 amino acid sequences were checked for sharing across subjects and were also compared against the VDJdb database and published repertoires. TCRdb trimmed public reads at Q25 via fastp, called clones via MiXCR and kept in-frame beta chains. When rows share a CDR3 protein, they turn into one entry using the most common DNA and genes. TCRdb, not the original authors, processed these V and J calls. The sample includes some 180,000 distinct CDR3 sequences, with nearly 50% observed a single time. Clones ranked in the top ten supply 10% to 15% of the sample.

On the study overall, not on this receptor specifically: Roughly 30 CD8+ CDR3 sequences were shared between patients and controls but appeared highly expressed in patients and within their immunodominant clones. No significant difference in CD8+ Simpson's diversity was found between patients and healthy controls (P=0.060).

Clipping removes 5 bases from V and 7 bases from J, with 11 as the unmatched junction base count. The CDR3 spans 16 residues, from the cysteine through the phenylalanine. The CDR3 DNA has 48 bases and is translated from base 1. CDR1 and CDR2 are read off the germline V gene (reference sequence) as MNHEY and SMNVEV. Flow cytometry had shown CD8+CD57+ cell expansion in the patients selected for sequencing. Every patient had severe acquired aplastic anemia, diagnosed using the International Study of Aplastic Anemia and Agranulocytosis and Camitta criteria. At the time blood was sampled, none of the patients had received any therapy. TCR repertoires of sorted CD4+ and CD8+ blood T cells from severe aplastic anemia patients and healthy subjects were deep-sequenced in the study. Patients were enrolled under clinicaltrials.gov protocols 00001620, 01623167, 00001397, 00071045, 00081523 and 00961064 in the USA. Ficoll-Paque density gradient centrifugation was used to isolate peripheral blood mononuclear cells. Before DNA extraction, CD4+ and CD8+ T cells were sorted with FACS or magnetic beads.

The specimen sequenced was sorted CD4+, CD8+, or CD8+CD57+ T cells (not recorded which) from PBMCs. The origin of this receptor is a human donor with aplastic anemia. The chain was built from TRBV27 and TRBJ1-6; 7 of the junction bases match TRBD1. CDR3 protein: CASSPQGVNRNSPLHF. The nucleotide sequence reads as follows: TGTGCCAGCAGTCCTCAGGGGGTCAATAGGAATTCACCCCTCCACTTT.